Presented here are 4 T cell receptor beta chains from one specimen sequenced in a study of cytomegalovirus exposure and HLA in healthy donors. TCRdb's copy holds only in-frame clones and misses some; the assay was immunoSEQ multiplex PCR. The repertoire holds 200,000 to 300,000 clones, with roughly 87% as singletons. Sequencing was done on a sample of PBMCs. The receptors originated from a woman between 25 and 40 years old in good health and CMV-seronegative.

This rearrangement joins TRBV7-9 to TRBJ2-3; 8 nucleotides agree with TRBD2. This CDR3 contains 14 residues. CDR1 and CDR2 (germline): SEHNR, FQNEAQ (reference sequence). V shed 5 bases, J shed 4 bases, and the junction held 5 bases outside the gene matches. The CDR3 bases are TGTGCCAGCAGCGTAAGCGGGAGTGCAGATACGCAGTATTTT. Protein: CASSVSGSADTQYF. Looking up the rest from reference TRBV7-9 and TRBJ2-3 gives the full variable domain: DTGVSQNPRHKITKRGQNVTFRCDPISEHNRLYWYRQTLGQGPEFLTYFQNEAQLEKSRLLSDRFSAERPKGSFSTLEIQRTEQGDSAMYLCASSVSGSADTQYFGPGTRLTVL.

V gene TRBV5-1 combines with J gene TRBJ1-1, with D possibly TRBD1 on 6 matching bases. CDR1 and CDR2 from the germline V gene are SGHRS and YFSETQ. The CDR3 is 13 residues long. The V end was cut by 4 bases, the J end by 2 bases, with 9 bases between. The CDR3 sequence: CASSPTGNTEAFF. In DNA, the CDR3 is TGCGCCAGCAGCCCGACAGGAAACACTGAAGCTTTCTTT.

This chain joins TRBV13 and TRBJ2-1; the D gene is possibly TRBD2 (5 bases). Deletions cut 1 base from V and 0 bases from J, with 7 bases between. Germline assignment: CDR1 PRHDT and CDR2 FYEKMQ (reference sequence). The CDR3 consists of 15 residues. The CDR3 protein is CASSLVRDSYNEQFF. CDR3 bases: TGTGCCAGCAGCTTAGTTCGGGACTCCTACAATGAGCAGTTCTTC.

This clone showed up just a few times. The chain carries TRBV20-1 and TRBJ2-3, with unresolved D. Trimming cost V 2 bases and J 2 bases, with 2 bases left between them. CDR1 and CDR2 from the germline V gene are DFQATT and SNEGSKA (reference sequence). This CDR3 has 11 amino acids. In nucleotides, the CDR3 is TGCAGTGCTAGATCCACAGATACGCAGTATTTT. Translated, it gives CSARSTDTQYF.